This T cell receptor (beta chain) was profiled in a study of response to subunit inactivated influenza vaccine. TCRdb independently ran MiXCR on the RT-PCR reads; one entry per CDR3 protein. The table lists fewer than 600,000 distinct CDR3 sequences, roughly 7.6% of them singletons. Per the germline V gene, CDR1 is DFQATT and CDR2 is SNEGSKA (reference sequence). Losses at the gene ends were 3 bases for V and 0 bases for J; bases not matched to a gene: 4. The CDR3 contains 15 residues. V usage is TRBV20-1 and J usage is TRBJ2-3; 9 positions match TRBD2. This receptor was obtained from a man aged 50-75 years who received an inactivated influenza vaccine. The sequencing used PBMCs from blood, collected roughly 24 months after vaccination. CDR3 loop: CSASETSGSTDTQYF. The CDR3 DNA sequence: TGCAGTGCTAGCGAAACTAGCGGGAGCACAGATACGCAGTATTTT.